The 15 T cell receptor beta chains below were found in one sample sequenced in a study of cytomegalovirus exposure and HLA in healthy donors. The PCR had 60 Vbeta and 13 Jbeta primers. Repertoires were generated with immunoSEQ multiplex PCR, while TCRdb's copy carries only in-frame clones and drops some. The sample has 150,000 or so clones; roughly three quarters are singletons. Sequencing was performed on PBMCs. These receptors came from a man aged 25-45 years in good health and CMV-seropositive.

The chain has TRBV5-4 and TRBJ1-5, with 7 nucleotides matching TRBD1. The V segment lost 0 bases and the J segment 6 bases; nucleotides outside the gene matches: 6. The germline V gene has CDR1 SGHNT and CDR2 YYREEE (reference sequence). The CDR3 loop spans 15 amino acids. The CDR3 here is CASSLEGGASQPQHF. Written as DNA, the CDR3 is TGTGCCAGCAGCTTGGAAGGGGGCGCGAGTCAGCCCCAGCATTTT.

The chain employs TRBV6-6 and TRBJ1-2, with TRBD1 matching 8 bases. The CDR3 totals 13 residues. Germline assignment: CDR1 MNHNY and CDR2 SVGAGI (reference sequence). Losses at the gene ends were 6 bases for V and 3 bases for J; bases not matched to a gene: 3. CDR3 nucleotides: TGTGCCAGCAGGACAGGGGACGACTATGGCTACACCTTC. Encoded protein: CASRTGDDYGYTF.

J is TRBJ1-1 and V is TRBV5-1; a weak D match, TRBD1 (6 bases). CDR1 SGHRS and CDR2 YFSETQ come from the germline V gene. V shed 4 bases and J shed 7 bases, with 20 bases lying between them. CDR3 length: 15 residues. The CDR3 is CASSNSTGFLGEAFF. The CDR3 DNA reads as TGCGCCAGCAGCAATAGTACAGGGTTTTTGGGTGAAGCTTTCTTT.

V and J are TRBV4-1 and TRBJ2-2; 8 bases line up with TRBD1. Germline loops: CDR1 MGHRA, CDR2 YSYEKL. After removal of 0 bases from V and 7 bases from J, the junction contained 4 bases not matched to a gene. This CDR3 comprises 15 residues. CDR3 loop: CASSQEQGGRGELFF. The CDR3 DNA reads TGCGCCAGCAGCCAAGAACAGGGGGGTCGCGGGGAGCTGTTTTTT.

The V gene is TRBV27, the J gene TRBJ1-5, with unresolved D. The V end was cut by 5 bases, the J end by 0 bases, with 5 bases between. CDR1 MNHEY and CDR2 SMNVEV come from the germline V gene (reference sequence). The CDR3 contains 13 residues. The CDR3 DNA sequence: TGTGCCAGCAGTCCCTATAGCAATCAGCCCCAGCATTTT. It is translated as CASSPYSNQPQHF.

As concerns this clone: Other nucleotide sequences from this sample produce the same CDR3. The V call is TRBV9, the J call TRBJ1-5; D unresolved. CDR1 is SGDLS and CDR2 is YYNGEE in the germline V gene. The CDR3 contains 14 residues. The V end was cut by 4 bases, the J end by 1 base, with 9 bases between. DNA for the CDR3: TGTGCCAGCAGCCCTGGGCAGAGCAATCAGCCCCAGCATTTT. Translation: CASSPGQSNQPQHF.

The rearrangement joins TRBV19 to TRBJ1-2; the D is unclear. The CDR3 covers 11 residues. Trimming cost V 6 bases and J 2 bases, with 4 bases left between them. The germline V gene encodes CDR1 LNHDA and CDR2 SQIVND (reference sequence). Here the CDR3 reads CASRANYGYTF. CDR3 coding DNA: TGTGCCAGTAGGGCCAACTATGGCTACACCTTC.

CDR3 nucleotides: TGTGCCAGCAGCCCCCACATACAGGGGACTAATGAAAAACTGTTTTTT. This codes for CASSPHIQGTNEKLFF. The chain employs TRBV9 and TRBJ1-4; 7 bases are shared with TRBD1. This CDR3 is built from 16 residues. Germline values: CDR1 SGDLS, CDR2 YYNGEE. The ends lost 4 bases at V and 2 bases at J; junction bases unmatched: 8.

The CDR3 spells CASSEAIRLNTEAFF. The CDR3 DNA sequence: TGTGCCAGCAGTGAAGCGATCAGGCTGAACACTGAAGCTTTCTTT. The chain combines TRBV2 with TRBJ1-1; no clear D gene. The CDR3 is made up of 15 amino acids. V dropped 0 bases and J dropped 0 bases, with 8 bases sitting between them. Germline loops: CDR1 SNHLY, CDR2 FYNNEI.

The chain's CDR3 is CASSPPLSGSSYTQYF. CDR3 sequence (DNA): TGTGCCAGCAGCCCCCCCCTTAGCGGGAGTTCTTATACGCAGTATTTT. The rearrangement links TRBV4-2 to TRBJ2-3; 9 bases match TRBD2. Germline V gene data show CDR1 as LGHNA and CDR2 as YNFKEQ. Trimming at V came to 4 bases and at J to 7 bases, leaving 12 bases not matched to a gene. The CDR3 has 16 residues.

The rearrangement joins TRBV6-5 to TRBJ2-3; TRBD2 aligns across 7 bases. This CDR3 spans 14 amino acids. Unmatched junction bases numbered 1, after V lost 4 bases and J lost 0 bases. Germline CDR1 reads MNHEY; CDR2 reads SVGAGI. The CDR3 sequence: CASSWRGSTDTQYF. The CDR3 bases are TGTGCCAGCAGTTGGCGGGGGAGCACAGATACGCAGTATTTT.

CDR3 sequence: CASSVAKTPGNTIYF. The CDR3 DNA follows: TGTGCCAGCAGCGTAGCTAAGACTCCTGGAAACACCATATATTTT. The chain is built from TRBV9 and TRBJ1-3; D unclear. Germline values: CDR1 SGDLS, CDR2 YYNGEE. V lost 0 bases and J 2 bases, leaving 9 bases between the germline ends. This CDR3 is built from 15 residues.

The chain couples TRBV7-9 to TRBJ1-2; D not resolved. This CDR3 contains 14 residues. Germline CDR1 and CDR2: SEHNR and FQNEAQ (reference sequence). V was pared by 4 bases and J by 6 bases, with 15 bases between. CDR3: CASSSHFSGNGYTF. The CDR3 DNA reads TGTGCCAGCAGCTCACACTTCAGCGGGAATGGCTACACCTTC.

The CDR3 region has the DNA TGTGCCAGCAGCGCAGACAAATATGGCTACACCTTC. Translating it yields CASSADKYGYTF. This rearrangement joins TRBV7-3 to TRBJ1-2, with D hard to call. This CDR3 is 12 amino acids long. V lost 5 bases and J 5 bases, leaving 9 bases between the germline ends. Germline assignment: CDR1 SGHTA and CDR2 FQGTGA.

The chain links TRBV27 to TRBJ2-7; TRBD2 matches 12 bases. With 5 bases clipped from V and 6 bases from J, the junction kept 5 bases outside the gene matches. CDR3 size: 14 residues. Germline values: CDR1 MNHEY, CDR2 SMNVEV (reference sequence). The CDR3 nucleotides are TGTGCCAGCAGTCTTCAACTAGCGGGAGGCGAGCAGTACTTC. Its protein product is CASSLQLAGGEQYF.